In its sample, the clone carrying this T cell receptor (beta chain) was seen many times. Its specificity is not known. RNA transcripts yielded amplified TCR beta CDR3 regions. First-round RT-PCR with HTBI primers amplified the TCR CDR3 region. MiXCR, applied by TCRdb to the multiplex PCR reads, yields one record per CDR3 protein. The sample lists about 600,000 distinct CDR3 sequences; approximately 15% were seen once. This record comes from a study of T cells in Graves' hyperthyroidism and ophthalmopathy. Findings and limits, study-wide: Stable hyperthyroidism was separated from ophthalmopathy by a model based on 13 V-J features.

Trimming removed 0 bases at V and 5 bases at J, with 10 bases between. Germline loops: CDR1 MNHNY, CDR2 SVGAGI (reference sequence). This CDR3 comprises 14 residues. This receptor was obtained from a woman aged 40 to 50 with Graves' ophthalmopathy. The rearrangement uses TRBV6-6 and TRBJ1-1, with a weak D call TRBD1 (5 bases). Sequencing was done on a sample of blood. The DNA of the CDR3 is TGTGCCAGCAGTTACTCGGTCAGGGAGACTGAAGCTTTCTTT. It encodes CASSYSVRETEAFF.